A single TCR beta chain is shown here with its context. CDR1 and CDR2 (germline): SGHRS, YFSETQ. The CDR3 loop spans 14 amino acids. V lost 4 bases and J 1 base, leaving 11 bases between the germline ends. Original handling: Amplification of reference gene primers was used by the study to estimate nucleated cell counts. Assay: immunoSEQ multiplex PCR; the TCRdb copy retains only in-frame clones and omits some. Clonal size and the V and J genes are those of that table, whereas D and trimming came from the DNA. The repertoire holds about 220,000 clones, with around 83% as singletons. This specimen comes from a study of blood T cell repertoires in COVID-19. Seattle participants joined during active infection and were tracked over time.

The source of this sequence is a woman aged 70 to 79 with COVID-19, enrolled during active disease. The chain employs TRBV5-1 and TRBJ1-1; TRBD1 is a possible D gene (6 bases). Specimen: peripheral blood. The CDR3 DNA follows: TGCGCCAGCAGCACAGGACAGACGAACACTGAAGCTTTCTTT. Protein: CASSTGQTNTEAFF. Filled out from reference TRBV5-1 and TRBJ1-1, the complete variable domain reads KAGVTQTPRYLIKTRGQQVTLSCSPISGHRSVSWYQQTPGQGLQFLFEYFSETQRNKGNFPGRFSGRQFSNSRSEMNVSTLELGDSALYLCASSTGQTNTEAFFGQGTRLTVV.